Listed below are T cell receptor beta chains from one sample, sequenced in a study of cytomegalovirus exposure and HLA in healthy donors. Method: immunoSEQ multiplex PCR; TCRdb's copy keeps in-frame clones and lacks some. The repertoire holds some 270,000 clones, with 86% as singletons. The source material was PBMCs. These receptors were collected from a woman aged 18 to 35 in good health and CMV-seronegative. Each CDR3 is given with its conserved first and last residue. D genes are given only for firm matches. Clone size is shown for a subset of rows, as once, few, many or a class of expanded clone.

v_call	clone_size	j_call	d_call	cdr3_length	cdr3_aa	cdr3_nt
TRBV28	-	TRBJ2-2	TRBD2	17	CASSSGLAGANTGELFF	TGTGCCAGCAGTTCGGGACTAGCGGGTGCGAACACCGGGGAGCTGTTTTTT
TRBV30	-	TRBJ2-7	TRBD2	16	CAWSSLTSGASYEQYF	TGTGCCTGGAGTTCCCTCACTAGCGGGGCATCCTACGAGCAGTACTTC
TRBV25-1	-	TRBJ2-2	TRBD2	14	CASSWGGVNGELFF	TGTGCCAGCAGTTGGGGAGGGGTCAACGGGGAGCTGTTTTTT
TRBV19	few	TRBJ1-1	-	13	CASSPGQNTEAFF	TGTGCCAGTAGTCCTGGACAGAACACTGAAGCTTTCTTT
TRBV19	few	TRBJ1-1	TRBD1	13	CASRGTGRTEAFF	TGTGCCAGTAGGGGGACAGGGAGAACTGAAGCTTTCTTT
TRBV11-2	-	TRBJ1-2	-	13	CASSIQVDYGYTF	TGTGCCAGCAGCATACAGGTTGACTATGGCTACACCTTC
TRBV19	-	TRBJ2-3	TRBD1	15	CASSILTGEWGTQYF	TGTGCCAGTAGTATTCTGACAGGGGAGTGGGGTACGCAGTATTTT
TRBV19	-	TRBJ2-1	TRBD2	15	CASSIVTSAHNEQFF	TGTGCCAGTAGTATAGTAACTAGCGCCCACAATGAGCAGTTCTTC
TRBV7-2	-	TRBJ2-2	-	17	CASSLHAGGTNTGELFF	TGTGCCAGCAGCTTACACGCAGGCGGGACGAACACCGGGGAGCTGTTTTTT
TRBV27	few	TRBJ2-7	TRBD1	15	CASSLRDRPSYEQYF	TGTGCCAGCAGTTTGCGGGACAGGCCATCCTACGAGCAGTACTTC
TRBV5-6	-	TRBJ2-7	TRBD2	17	CASSHGLAGGPDYEQYF	TGTGCCAGCAGCCATGGACTAGCGGGAGGACCAGACTACGAGCAGTACTTC
TRBV30	-	TRBJ2-5	TRBD1	16	CAWVGPKPGGAETQYF	TGTGCCTGGGTTGGCCCCAAGCCAGGGGGTGCGGAGACCCAGTACTTC
TRBV2	-	TRBJ1-3	-	15	CASSPRGADGNTIYF	TGTGCCAGCAGTCCCCGGGGGGCTGATGGAAACACCATATATTTT
TRBV4-1	-	TRBJ1-1	TRBD1	14	CASSQPDRGTEAFF	TGCGCCAGCAGCCAACCCGACAGGGGCACTGAAGCTTTCTTT
TRBV6-5	-	TRBJ1-1	TRBD1	14	CASSGQALNTEAFF	TGTGCCAGCAGTGGACAGGCCTTGAACACTGAAGCTTTCTTT
TRBV4-1	-	TRBJ1-3	-	16	CASSQEGATPGNTIYF	TGCGCCAGCAGCCAAGAAGGGGCGACGCCGGGAAACACCATATATTTT
TRBV4-3	-	TRBJ2-3	-	16	CASSQGPVAGTDTQYF	TGCGCCAGCAGCCAGGGCCCGGTAGCGGGCACAGATACGCAGTATTTT
TRBV6-5	-	TRBJ1-1	-	16	CASSYFQTGGNTEAFF	TGTGCCAGCAGTTATTTCCAGACGGGAGGGAACACTGAAGCTTTCTTT
TRBV29-1	-	TRBJ1-4	TRBD1	16	CSGAQGAGATNEKLFF	TGCAGCGGTGCTCAGGGGGCGGGAGCAACTAATGAAAAACTGTTTTTT